A selection of T cell receptor beta chains follows, all from one sample in a study of blood T cell repertoires in COVID-19. Generated by immunoSEQ multiplex PCR, the TCRdb table keeps only in-frame clones and is missing some. The sample yields approximately 240,000 clones, roughly 84% seen once. Sequenced: peripheral blood. These receptors all stem from a man aged 45 to 65 who had recovered from COVID-19. Both conserved end residues are part of each CDR3. D genes are given only for firm matches. Clone size is stated in some rows and not others, as once, few, many or a class when expanded.

abundance	v_gene	d_gene	j_gene	CDR3nt	CDR3aa
.	TRBV6-1	.	TRBJ2-5	TGTGCCAGCAGTGAACATCCCGGGGATCAAGAGACCCAGTACTTC	CASSEHPGDQETQYF
few	TRBV5-4	TRBD1	TRBJ2-7	TGTGCCAGCAGCGGGACAGGTTCCTACGAGCAGTACTTC	CASSGTGSYEQYF
.	TRBV10-3	TRBD1	TRBJ1-1	TGTGCCATCAATGCCGGGACAGGGAGCACTGAAGCTTTCTTT	CAINAGTGSTEAFF
.	TRBV12-3/TRBV12-4	.	TRBJ1-5	TGTGCCAGCAGGCCCAAAGGAGGGGTGGCCCAGCATTTT	CASRPKGGVAQHF
.	TRBV14	.	TRBJ2-7	TGTGCCAGCAGCCAACCAGGGGCATCCTACGAGCAGTACTTC	CASSQPGASYEQYF
.	TRBV7-6	.	TRBJ2-3	TGTGCCAGCAGCTTAGCGCTAAAAGATTGGGATACGCAGTATTTT	CASSLALKDWDTQYF
.	TRBV10-3	.	TRBJ1-5	TGTGCCATCAGTGTGGGCAGTCCTGGGCCCCAGCATTTT	CAISVGSPGPQHF
.	TRBV6-5	.	TRBJ2-5	TGTGCCAGCAAACCGGGGGGCGGCGAGACCCAGTACTTC	CASKPGGGETQYF
.	TRBV4-1	TRBD2	TRBJ2-2	TGCGCCAGCAGCCAAGTCGGGACTAGCGGGAGGCCGAACACCGGGGAGCTGTTTTTT	CASSQVGTSGRPNTGELFF
.	TRBV7-8	TRBD1	TRBJ2-5	TGTGCCAGCAGCTCAGGACAGGGGAGAGAAGAGACCCAGTACTTC	CASSSGQGREETQYF
.	TRBV5-1	TRBD1	TRBJ1-6	TGCGCCAGCAGCCGACAGGGGGGGAATTCACCCCTCCACTTT	CASSRQGGNSPLHF
.	TRBV27	TRBD1	TRBJ2-1	TGTGCCAGCAGTCTCGACCGGACAGGGGGCTGGAATGAGCAGTTCTTC	CASSLDRTGGWNEQFF
.	TRBV5-1	TRBD2	TRBJ2-7	TGCGCCAGCAGCTTGGGGGCAGGGAGCCTAGCGGGATCCTACGAGCAGTACTTC	CASSLGAGSLAGSYEQYF